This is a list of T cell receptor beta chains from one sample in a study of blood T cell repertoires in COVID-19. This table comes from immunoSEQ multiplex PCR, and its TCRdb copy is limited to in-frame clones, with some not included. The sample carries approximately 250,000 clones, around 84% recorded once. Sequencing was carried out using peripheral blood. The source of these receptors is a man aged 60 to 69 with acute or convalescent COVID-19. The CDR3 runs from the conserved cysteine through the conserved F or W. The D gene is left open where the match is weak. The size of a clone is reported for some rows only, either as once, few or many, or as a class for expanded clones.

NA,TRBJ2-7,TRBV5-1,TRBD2,CASSLALAGGISYEQYF,TGCGCCAGCAGCTTGGCTTTAGCGGGGGGCATCTCCTACGAGCAGTACTTC
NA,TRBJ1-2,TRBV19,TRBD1,CASSPTAGTDRSRYGYTF,TGTGCCAGTAGTCCAACCGCGGGGACGGACAGGTCTCGTTATGGCTACACCTTC
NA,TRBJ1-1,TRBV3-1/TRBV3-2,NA,CASSYRDTNTEAFF,TGTGCCAGCAGCTACCGGGACACGAACACTGAAGCTTTCTTT
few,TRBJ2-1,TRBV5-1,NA,CASSRGGTPGYNEQFF,TGCGCCAGCAGCCGCGGCGGCACCCCGGGCTACAATGAGCAGTTCTTC
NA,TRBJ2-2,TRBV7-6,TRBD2,CASSLGLAMDTGELFF,TGTGCCAGCAGCTTAGGACTAGCGATGGACACCGGGGAGCTGTTTTTT
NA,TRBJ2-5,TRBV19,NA,CASSDLSGPQETQYF,TGTGCCAGTAGCGACCTTAGCGGCCCCCAAGAGACCCAGTACTTC
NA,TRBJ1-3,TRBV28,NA,CASSLFRQGFSGNTIYF,TGTGCCAGCAGTTTATTCCGCCAGGGCTTCTCTGGAAACACCATATATTTT
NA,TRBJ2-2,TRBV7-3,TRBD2,CASKTGRANTGELFF,TGTGCCAGCAAAACGGGGAGGGCAAACACCGGGGAGCTGTTTTTT
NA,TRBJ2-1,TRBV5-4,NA,CASSLGLAYNEQFF,TGTGCCAGCAGCTTGGGGCTAGCCTACAATGAGCAGTTCTTC
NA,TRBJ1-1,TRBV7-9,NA,CASSLSSDTEAFF,TGTGCCAGCAGCTTATCCAGCGACACTGAAGCTTTCTTT
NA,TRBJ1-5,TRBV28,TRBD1,CASSYTGGYRPQHF,TGTGCCAGCAGTTATACAGGGGGCTACCGGCCCCAGCATTTT
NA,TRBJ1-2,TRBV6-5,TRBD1,CAIQGGDYGYTF,TGTGCCATACAGGGGGGTGACTATGGCTACACCTTC
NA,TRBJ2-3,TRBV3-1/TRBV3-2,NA,CASSQGMGPTDTQYF,TGTGCCAGCAGCCAAGGAATGGGGCCCACAGATACGCAGTATTTT
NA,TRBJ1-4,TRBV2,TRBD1,CASSEVGTGRWATNEKLFF,TGTGCCAGCAGTGAAGTGGGGACAGGGCGGTGGGCAACTAATGAAAAACTGTTTTTT
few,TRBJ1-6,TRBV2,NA,CASSPFQTNNSPLHF,TGTGCCAGCAGTCCCTTCCAAACAAATAATTCACCCCTCCACTTT
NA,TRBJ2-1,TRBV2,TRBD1,CASSEQGAGNEQFF,TGTGCCAGCAGTGAACAGGGGGCAGGGAATGAGCAGTTCTTC
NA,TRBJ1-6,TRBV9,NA,CASSVAGENSPLHF,TGTGCCAGCAGCGTAGCGGGGGAGAATTCACCCCTCCACTTT
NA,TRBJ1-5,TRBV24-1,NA,CATSDFGRNRVTQPQHF,TGTGCCACCAGTGATTTCGGGAGGAACAGGGTCACTCAGCCCCAGCATTTT
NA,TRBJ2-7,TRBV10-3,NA,CAVRSDGYEQYF,TGTGCCGTCCGGAGTGACGGTTACGAGCAGTACTTC
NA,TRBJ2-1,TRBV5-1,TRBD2,CASRAGLALGGSEQFF,TGCGCCAGCAGAGCTGGACTAGCCCTGGGAGGCAGTGAGCAGTTCTTC
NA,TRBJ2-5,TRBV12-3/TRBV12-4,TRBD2,CASSQAGEETQYF,TGTGCCAGCAGCCAAGCGGGGGAAGAGACCCAGTACTTC
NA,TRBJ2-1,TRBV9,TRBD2,CASSVGVTSGHNEQFF,TGTGCCAGCAGCGTAGGTGTGACTAGCGGGCACAATGAGCAGTTCTTC
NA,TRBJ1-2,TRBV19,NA,CASNTRTWTDYGYTF,TGTGCCAGTAATACGAGAACATGGACAGATTATGGCTACACCTTC
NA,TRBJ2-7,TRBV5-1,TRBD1,CASSLESGTGTPNEQYF,TGCGCCAGCAGCTTGGAGTCAGGGACAGGGACCCCAAACGAGCAGTACTTC
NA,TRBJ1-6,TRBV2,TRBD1,CASKTDRLYNSPLHF,TGTGCCAGCAAAACGGACAGGCTCTATAATTCACCCCTCCACTTT
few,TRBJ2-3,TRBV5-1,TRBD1,CASRPGQGATDTQYF,TGCGCCAGCAGACCGGGACAGGGGGCCACAGATACGCAGTATTTT
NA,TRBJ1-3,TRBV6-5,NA,CASIGGWDTIYF,TGTGCCAGCATTGGAGGGTGGGACACCATATATTTT
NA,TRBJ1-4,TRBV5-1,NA,CASSLAGPGDEKLFF,TGCGCCAGCAGCTTGGCGGGTCCGGGGGATGAAAAACTGTTTTTT
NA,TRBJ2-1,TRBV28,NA,CASRSGGLTTSGDEQFF,TGTGCCAGCAGGTCCGGCGGGCTTACCACCTCTGGCGATGAGCAGTTCTTC
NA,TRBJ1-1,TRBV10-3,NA,CAISESSVFGGLNTEAFF,TGTGCCATCAGTGAGTCGAGCGTCTTCGGGGGGTTAAACACTGAAGCTTTCTTT
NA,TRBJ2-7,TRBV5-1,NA,CASSSRLDGTYEQYF,TGCGCCAGCAGCTCCCGACTTGACGGAACCTACGAGCAGTACTTC
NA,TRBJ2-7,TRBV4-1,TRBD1,CASSQDDRGLDEQYF,TGCGCCAGCAGCCAAGACGACAGGGGGCTCGACGAGCAGTACTTC
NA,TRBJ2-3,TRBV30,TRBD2,CAWSVRLAGAHTDTQYF,TGTGCCTGGAGTGTACGGTTAGCGGGGGCCCACACAGATACGCAGTATTTT
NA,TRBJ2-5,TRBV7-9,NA,CASSSALAGSQETQYF,TGTGCCAGCAGCTCAGCCCTGGCAGGATCCCAAGAGACCCAGTACTTC
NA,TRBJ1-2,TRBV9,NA,CASSVDPRLGQGYGYTF,TGTGCCAGCAGCGTAGACCCAAGGTTGGGGCAAGGGTATGGCTACACCTTC
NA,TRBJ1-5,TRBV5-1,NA,CASSLGPQGSGGRYRNQPQHF,TGCGCCAGCAGCTTGGGGCCCCAGGGCTCCGGCGGTAGATATAGGAATCAGCCCCAGCATTTT
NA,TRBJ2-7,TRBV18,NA,CASSPGEGNEQYF,TGTGCCAGCTCACCCGGGGAAGGGAACGAGCAGTACTTC
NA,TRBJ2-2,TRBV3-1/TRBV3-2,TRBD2,CASSPGAGGGELFF,TGTGCCAGCAGCCCAGGGGCGGGAGGAGGGGAGCTGTTTTTT
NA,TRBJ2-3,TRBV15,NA,CATSNDRLTDTQYF,TGTGCCACCAGCAACGACAGGCTCACAGATACGCAGTATTTT
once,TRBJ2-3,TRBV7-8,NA,CASSSYRVKTDTQYF,TGTGCCAGCAGTTCCTACAGGGTAAAGACAGATACGCAGTATTTT
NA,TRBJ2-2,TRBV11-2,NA,CASSLDPRQTNTGELFF,TGTGCCAGCAGCTTAGATCCAAGACAGACGAACACCGGGGAGCTGTTTTTT
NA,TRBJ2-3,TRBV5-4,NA,CASSLGSGSTDTQYF,TGTGCCAGCAGCTTGGGCAGCGGCAGCACAGATACGCAGTATTTT
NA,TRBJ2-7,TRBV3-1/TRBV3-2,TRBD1,CASSLLPGTGSYEQYF,TGTGCCAGCAGCCTACTTCCCGGGACAGGCTCCTACGAGCAGTACTTC
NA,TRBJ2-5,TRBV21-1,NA,CASSNPTQGRETQYF,TGTGCCAGCAGCAACCCTACACAGGGACGAGAGACCCAGTACTTC
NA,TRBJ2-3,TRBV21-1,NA,CASSKVAAVDTQYF,TGTGCCAGCAGCAAGGTCGCCGCGGTAGATACGCAGTATTTT
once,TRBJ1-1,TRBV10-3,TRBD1,CATEGAGNTEAFF,TGTGCCACCGAGGGGGCCGGGAACACTGAAGCTTTCTTT
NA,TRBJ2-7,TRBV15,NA,CATSSDSVGGRGYEQYF,TGTGCCACCAGCTCTGACAGCGTAGGGGGTAGGGGCTACGAGCAGTACTTC
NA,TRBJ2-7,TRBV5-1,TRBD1,CASSPGTGALYEQYF,TGCGCCAGCAGCCCAGGGACAGGGGCGCTCTACGAGCAGTACTTC
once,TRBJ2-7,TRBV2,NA,CASKSDGPGVYEQYF,TGTGCCAGTAAGTCGGACGGGCCGGGAGTCTACGAGCAGTACTTC
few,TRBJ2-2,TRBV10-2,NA,CASSELGGSFGELFF,TGCGCCAGCAGTGAGTTGGGGGGTTCCTTTGGGGAGCTGTTTTTT
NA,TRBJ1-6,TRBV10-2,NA,CASSESGSWTRSSYNSPLHF,TGCGCCAGCAGTGAGTCCGGATCCTGGACACGGAGCTCCTATAATTCACCCCTCCACTTT
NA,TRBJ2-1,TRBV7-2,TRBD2,CASTLGLAVNEQFF,TGTGCCAGCACCCTGGGACTAGCGGTCAATGAGCAGTTCTTC
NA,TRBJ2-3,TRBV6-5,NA,CASRSPSTDTQYF,TGTGCCAGCAGAAGCCCATCCACAGATACGCAGTATTTT